A selection of T cell receptor beta chains follows, all from one sample in a study of cytomegalovirus exposure and HLA in healthy donors. Method: immunoSEQ multiplex PCR; TCRdb's copy keeps in-frame clones and lacks some. The table shows approximately 140,000 clones, with 80% occurring only once. Sequencing input: PBMCs. The receptors were gathered from a man aged 35 to 55 in good health and CMV-seropositive. Both conserved end residues are part of each CDR3. D genes are given only for firm matches.

v_call	d_call	j_call	cdr3_aa
TRBV7-8	.	TRBJ1-5	CASSLVGGGQPQHF
TRBV6-6	.	TRBJ1-5	CASSDPRDTQPQHF
TRBV2	TRBD2	TRBJ2-1	CASLAGVSYNEQFF
TRBV7-9	.	TRBJ1-5	CASSLVGANQPQHF
TRBV19	TRBD2	TRBJ2-5	CASTGAGGAGETQYF
TRBV18	TRBD1	TRBJ1-1	CASSPFGQGEAFF
TRBV6-5	TRBD1	TRBJ1-5	CASSPNYRGWQPQHF
TRBV9	TRBD1	TRBJ2-5	CASSTGTVQEAQYF
TRBV6-1	.	TRBJ1-3	CASSVQGTGNTIYF
TRBV4-3	TRBD2	TRBJ2-2	CASSQGLASGSPGELFF
TRBV13	TRBD2	TRBJ2-1	CASSLGGTSGRNEQFF
TRBV14	TRBD1	TRBJ1-1	CASSARQGNTEAFF
TRBV19	TRBD1	TRBJ2-7	CASSWGTGYSYEQYF
TRBV11-2	.	TRBJ1-4	CASSAGYSEKLFF
TRBV18	.	TRBJ1-1	CASSPPGQTITEAFF
TRBV29-1	.	TRBJ1-1	CSVVQALNTEAFF
TRBV18	.	TRBJ1-2	CASSPTTEPYGYTF
TRBV19	TRBD1	TRBJ2-2	CASRRDRGRVGELFF
TRBV5-1	TRBD2	TRBJ2-2	CASSLVVRRELGGELFF
TRBV7-2	.	TRBJ1-2	CASSLLGGLDGYTF
TRBV27	.	TRBJ1-2	CASSPTAHYGYTF
TRBV5-1	.	TRBJ2-1	CASSFLRDFTYNEQFF
TRBV13	TRBD2	TRBJ2-3	CASSLGLSGGYDTQYF
TRBV9	.	TRBJ2-5	CASSVAAGSQETQYF
TRBV29-1	TRBD1	TRBJ1-2	CSVIPPGQDYGYTF
TRBV2	TRBD2	TRBJ2-5	CASSYSGRALKETQYF
TRBV9	.	TRBJ1-1	CASSVVSNTEAFF
TRBV7-8	.	TRBJ1-6	CASSSSGPLHF
TRBV18	.	TRBJ1-1	CASSPYRTVMNTEAFF
TRBV6-5	TRBD2	TRBJ2-3	CASSFGGGGTDTQYF
TRBV5-1	TRBD2	TRBJ2-7	CASSPGLAGDEQYF
TRBV7-2	.	TRBJ2-1	CASSNFHEQFF
TRBV29-1	.	TRBJ1-1	CSVSTRMAFF
TRBV19	TRBD1	TRBJ2-3	CASNRGRTDTQYF
TRBV4-1	.	TRBJ2-7	CASSQVVSGYEQYF
TRBV2	.	TRBJ1-5	CASRGGVGNQPQHF
TRBV6-5	TRBD1	.	CASSYRPGQGSYEQYF
TRBV7-9	.	TRBJ2-7	CASSVIGDSYEQYF
TRBV19	TRBD2	TRBJ2-2	CASRAGTGMNTGELFF
TRBV18	TRBD1	TRBJ1-2	CASSQTGNRGDYGYTF
TRBV27	.	TRBJ1-3	CASSYRGDYGNTIYF
TRBV19	TRBD2	TRBJ2-5	CASSKGAGAQETQYF
TRBV2	TRBD1	TRBJ2-2	CASRLNPGQGDFTGELFF
TRBV6-6	TRBD1	TRBJ2-7	CASRAGTGSYEQYF
TRBV5-1	.	TRBJ2-5	CASGPGRGGTSETQYF
TRBV5-6	TRBD1	TRBJ1-2	CASRIAGTGNGYTF
TRBV6-4	.	TRBJ2-3	CASSPHATEGDTQYF
TRBV4-3	.	TRBJ2-2	CASSQDHEALPNTGELFF
TRBV6-5	TRBD2	TRBJ2-7	CASRSGETYEQYF
TRBV29-1	TRBD1	TRBJ1-1	CSAQSSGGAGSEAFF
TRBV5-4	.	TRBJ1-1	CASSLGVGGGTEAFF
TRBV7-6	TRBD1	.	CASSLGTGLSYEQYF
TRBV6-6	.	TRBJ1-4	CASRTTNEKLFF